The source of this T cell receptor beta chain is a study of blood T cells in healthy people across ages. Study-wide findings and caveats: Versus aged donors, long-lived donors had higher diversity and more naive CD4+ cells. Percentage of naive T cells showed a strong correlation with TCR beta diversity.

Germline V CDR1 and CDR2: SGHRS, YFSETQ. The CDR3 runs to 16 residues. V lost 2 bases to trimming and J lost 4 bases; unmatched junction nucleotides: 11. Remarks on this clonotype: The antigen remains unidentified.

For every donor, a draw yielded around 10 milliliters of peripheral blood. It was with a sample-barcoded 5' primer and a J-beta primer mix that a second PCR of roughly 7 to 12 cycles was run. TCRdb itself ran the 5' RACE reads through MiXCR, one entry per CDR3 protein. The table lists more than 650,000 distinct CDR3 sequences, around a quarter of them singletons. Separately, the same data were catalogued under a study of T cells of mothers and their children. In that study: The entire RNA extract went into cDNA synthesis at about 1.5 ug per 15 ul.

The sequenced material came from blood. The chain has TRBV5-1 and TRBJ2-5; 7 positions match TRBD2. The TCR originated in a boy younger than 18 in good health. The CDR3, as DNA: TGCGCCAGCAGCTTTCAACGCAGGGAGGGTGGAGAGACCCAGTACTTC. This sequence encodes CASSFQRREGGETQYF. The variable domain in full, completed from reference TRBV5-1 and TRBJ2-5, reads KAGVTQTPRYLIKTRGQQVTLSCSPISGHRSVSWYQQTPGQGLQFLFEYFSETQRNKGNFPGRFSGRQFSNSRSEMNVSTLELGDSALYLCASSFQRREGGETQYFGPGTRLLVL.